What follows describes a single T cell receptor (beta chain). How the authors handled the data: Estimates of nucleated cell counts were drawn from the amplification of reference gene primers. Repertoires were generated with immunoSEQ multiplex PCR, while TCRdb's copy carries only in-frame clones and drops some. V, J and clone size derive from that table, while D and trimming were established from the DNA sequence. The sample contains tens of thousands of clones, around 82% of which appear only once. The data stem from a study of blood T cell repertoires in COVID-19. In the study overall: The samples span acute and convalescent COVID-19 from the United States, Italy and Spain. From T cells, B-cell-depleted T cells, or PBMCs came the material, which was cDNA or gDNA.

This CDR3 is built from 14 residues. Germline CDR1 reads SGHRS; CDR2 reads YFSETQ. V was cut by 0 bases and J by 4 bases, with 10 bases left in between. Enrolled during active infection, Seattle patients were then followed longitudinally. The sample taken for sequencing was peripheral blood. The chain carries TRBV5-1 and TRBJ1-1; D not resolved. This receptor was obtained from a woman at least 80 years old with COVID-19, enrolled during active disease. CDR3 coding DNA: TGCGCCAGCAGCTTGGCATCGGTTGTCACTGAAGCTTTCTTT. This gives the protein CASSLASVVTEAFF.